This is a list of T cell receptor beta chains from one sample in a study of blood T cells in healthy people across ages. TCRdb called the 5' RACE reads again in MiXCR, with one record for every CDR3 protein. The sample yields approximately 1.5 million distinct CDR3 sequences, roughly 32% seen once. The sample taken for sequencing was blood. Receptors originate from a woman between 25 and 40 years old in good health. CDR3s leave out the opening cysteine and the closing phenylalanine or tryptophan. The order of the fields is J gene, V gene, CDR3 protein.

j_gene: TRBJ1-5; v_gene: TRBV18; CDR3aa: ASSPHRGEPQH
j_gene: TRBJ2-3; v_gene: TRBV29-1; CDR3aa: SVKQGSTDTQY
j_gene: TRBJ2-1; v_gene: TRBV5-1; CDR3aa: ASSLLQGYNEQF
j_gene: TRBJ1-1; v_gene: TRBV7-2; CDR3aa: ASRSRRTGGGNTEAF
j_gene: TRBJ2-1; v_gene: TRBV20-1; CDR3aa: SARSHGLAGCNEQF
j_gene: TRBJ2-1; v_gene: TRBV9; CDR3aa: ASSGDRCNEQF
j_gene: TRBJ2-3; v_gene: TRBV2; CDR3aa: ASSEWRVRTDTQY
j_gene: TRBJ2-7; v_gene: TRBV6-1; CDR3aa: ASSEGLGGGIYEQY
j_gene: -; v_gene: TRBV20-1; CDR3aa: SARNVDSRFSLSYEQY
j_gene: -; v_gene: TRBV5-1; CDR3aa: ASAAGPPGKETQY
j_gene: -; v_gene: TRBV5-5; CDR3aa: ASSLRLTTYNEQY
j_gene: TRBJ2-3; v_gene: TRBV28; CDR3aa: ASSPISTRGGTDTQY
j_gene: TRBJ2-3; v_gene: TRBV11-3; CDR3aa: ATGTAIVDTQY
j_gene: TRBJ2-4; v_gene: TRBV14; CDR3aa: ASSPRSVQNIQY
j_gene: TRBJ2-3; v_gene: TRBV7-3; CDR3aa: ASSSSAGWSTDTQY
j_gene: TRBJ1-2; v_gene: TRBV6-1; CDR3aa: ASSEALVGYT
j_gene: TRBJ1-2; v_gene: TRBV7-9; CDR3aa: ASSFDRGVYGYT
j_gene: TRBJ2-3; v_gene: TRBV5-1; CDR3aa: ASQPRDRELDTQY
j_gene: TRBJ2-7; v_gene: TRBV20-1; CDR3aa: SAYRNEQY
j_gene: TRBJ2-5; v_gene: TRBV7-9; CDR3aa: ASSLSASGDLEETQY
j_gene: TRBJ2-7; v_gene: TRBV27; CDR3aa: AGSLSVTDYEQY
j_gene: TRBJ2-7; v_gene: TRBV25-1; CDR3aa: ASSSYAHEQY
j_gene: TRBJ2-3; v_gene: TRBV27; CDR3aa: ASSLVLESDTQY
j_gene: TRBJ2-2; v_gene: TRBV2; CDR3aa: ASSPGALNTGELF
j_gene: TRBJ1-5; v_gene: TRBV28; CDR3aa: ASSLSASHQPQH
j_gene: TRBJ1-2; v_gene: TRBV4-1; CDR3aa: ASSQVEENYGYT
j_gene: TRBJ2-5; v_gene: TRBV11-2; CDR3aa: ASSFRIWQGVEGETQY
j_gene: TRBJ2-3; v_gene: TRBV2; CDR3aa: ASSVSGRATTDTQY
j_gene: TRBJ2-7; v_gene: TRBV6-1; CDR3aa: ASHGPREGSYEQY
j_gene: TRBJ1-2; v_gene: TRBV7-9; CDR3aa: ASSLGRGANYGYT
j_gene: TRBJ1-2; v_gene: TRBV4-2; CDR3aa: ASSRTGYGYT
j_gene: TRBJ2-5; v_gene: TRBV5-1; CDR3aa: ASSLDPGNGVETQY
j_gene: TRBJ2-1; v_gene: TRBV12-3/TRBV12-4; CDR3aa: ASSLTSREKF
j_gene: TRBJ2-7; v_gene: TRBV2; CDR3aa: ASSTWSYEQY
j_gene: TRBJ2-1; v_gene: TRBV11-2; CDR3aa: ASSPGLPGYNEQF
j_gene: TRBJ2-7; v_gene: TRBV5-1; CDR3aa: ASSPGWGKISYEQY
j_gene: TRBJ2-5; v_gene: TRBV5-1; CDR3aa: ASSAQGSGGQETQY
j_gene: TRBJ2-1; v_gene: TRBV5-6; CDR3aa: ASSFGDRAYNEQF
j_gene: TRBJ1-2; v_gene: TRBV12-3/TRBV12-4; CDR3aa: ASSPVRGWYGYT
j_gene: TRBJ1-1; v_gene: TRBV6-2/TRBV6-3; CDR3aa: ASGPPETEAF
j_gene: TRBJ1-2; v_gene: TRBV6-6; CDR3aa: ASSYGTGATGYT
j_gene: TRBJ1-2; v_gene: TRBV12-3/TRBV12-4; CDR3aa: ASSFNQDYGYT
j_gene: TRBJ1-5; v_gene: TRBV11-2; CDR3aa: ASSWDRADQPQH
j_gene: TRBJ2-4; v_gene: TRBV7-2; CDR3aa: ASSLEGDNLNIQY
j_gene: TRBJ2-3; v_gene: TRBV5-1; CDR3aa: ASSLVGRGAADTQY
j_gene: TRBJ2-7; v_gene: TRBV20-1; CDR3aa: SAKNSGPTYEQY
j_gene: TRBJ2-1; v_gene: TRBV29-1; CDR3aa: SPRDSGRDEQF
j_gene: TRBJ2-5; v_gene: TRBV20-1; CDR3aa: SLRTSGTLQETQY
j_gene: TRBJ2-3; v_gene: TRBV24-1; CDR3aa: ATSDSYRGLTGTQY
j_gene: TRBJ2-5; v_gene: TRBV2; CDR3aa: ASSRDRGRRETQY
j_gene: TRBJ2-7; v_gene: TRBV4-2; CDR3aa: ASSQGGLAGVYEQY
j_gene: TRBJ1-5; v_gene: TRBV5-5; CDR3aa: ASSLGDRGVNQPQH
j_gene: TRBJ1-1; v_gene: TRBV15; CDR3aa: ATSRASVTEAF
j_gene: TRBJ1-4; v_gene: TRBV10-3; CDR3aa: AISEGTGTGGEKLF
j_gene: TRBJ2-7; v_gene: TRBV6-2/TRBV6-3; CDR3aa: ASRTGGGGYEQY
j_gene: TRBJ1-1; v_gene: TRBV29-1; CDR3aa: SVRPGQGNTEAF
j_gene: TRBJ2-1; v_gene: TRBV29-1; CDR3aa: SVESVHGTSQRDEQF
j_gene: TRBJ2-3; v_gene: TRBV11-2; CDR3aa: ASSLDQITDTQY
j_gene: TRBJ2-7; v_gene: TRBV5-8; CDR3aa: ASSKSRDRILFSYGQY
j_gene: -; v_gene: TRBV28; CDR3aa: ASSLTGLGNEQY